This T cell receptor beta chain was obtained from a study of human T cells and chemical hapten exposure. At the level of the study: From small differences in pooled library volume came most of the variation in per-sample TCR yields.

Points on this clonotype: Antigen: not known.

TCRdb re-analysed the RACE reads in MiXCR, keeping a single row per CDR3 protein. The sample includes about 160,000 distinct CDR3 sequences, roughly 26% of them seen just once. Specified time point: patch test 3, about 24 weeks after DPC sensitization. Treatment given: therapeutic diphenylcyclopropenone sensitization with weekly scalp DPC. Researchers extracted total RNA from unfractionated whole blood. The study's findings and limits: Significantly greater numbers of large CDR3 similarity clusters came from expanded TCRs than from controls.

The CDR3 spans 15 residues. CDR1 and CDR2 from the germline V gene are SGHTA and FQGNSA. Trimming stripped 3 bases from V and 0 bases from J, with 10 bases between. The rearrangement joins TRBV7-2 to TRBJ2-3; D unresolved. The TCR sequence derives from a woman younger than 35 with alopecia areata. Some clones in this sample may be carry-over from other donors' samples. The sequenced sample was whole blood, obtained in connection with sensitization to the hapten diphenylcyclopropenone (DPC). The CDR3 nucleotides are TGTGCCAGCAGCTTCGCGGCAGGCAGCACAGATACGCAGTATTTT. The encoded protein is CASSFAAGSTDTQYF.